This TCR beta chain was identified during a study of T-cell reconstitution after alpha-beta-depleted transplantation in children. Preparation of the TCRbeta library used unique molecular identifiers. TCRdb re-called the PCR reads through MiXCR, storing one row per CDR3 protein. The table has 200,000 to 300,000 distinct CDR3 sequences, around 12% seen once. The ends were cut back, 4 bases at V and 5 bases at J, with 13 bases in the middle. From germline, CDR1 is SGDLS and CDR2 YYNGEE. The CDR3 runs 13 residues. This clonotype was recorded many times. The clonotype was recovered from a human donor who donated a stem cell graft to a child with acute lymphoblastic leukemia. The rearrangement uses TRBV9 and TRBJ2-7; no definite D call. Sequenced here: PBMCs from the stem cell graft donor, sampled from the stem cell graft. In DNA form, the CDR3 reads TGTGCCAGCAGCACCTTGACTGGACACGAGCAGTACTTC. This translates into CASSTLTGHEQYF.